These 21 T cell receptor beta chains were all obtained from the same sample, sequenced in a study of glioma-infiltrating T cells after dendritic cell vaccination. Time point given: after dendritic cell vaccination, including at tumor progression/relapse. Method: immunoSEQ multiplex PCR; TCRdb's copy keeps in-frame clones and lacks some. This sample has about 82,000 clones; roughly four fifths occur once, and the top ten carry roughly 6.8%. This specimen was blood, taken after dendritic cell vaccination. These receptors all stem from a human donor with glioblastoma.

V is TRBV4-2 and J is TRBJ2-5; TRBD2 is a possible D gene (5 bases). The CDR3 has 13 residues. CDR1 and CDR2 from the germline V gene are LGHNA and YNFKEQ. V was pared by 0 bases and J by 4 bases, with 6 bases between. This chain's CDR3 is CASSQDLAETQYF. The DNA for the CDR3 is TGTGCCAGCAGCCAAGATCTAGCAGAGACCCAGTACTTC.

The chain couples TRBV6-5 to TRBJ2-7; D unclear. Germline CDR1 and CDR2: MNHEY and SVGAGI. This CDR3 contains 12 residues. Between the trimmed V and J ends, which lost 1 base and 4 bases, there was a span of 5 bases. In nucleotides, the CDR3 is TGTGCCAGCAGTTACTTCGGTTACGAGCAGTACTTC. Residues: CASSYFGYEQYF.

The chain carries TRBV5-8 and TRBJ1-2, with D maybe TRBD1 (5 bases). The CDR3 sequence is 14 residues long. Germline V gene data show CDR1 as SGHTS and CDR2 as YDEGEE. Trimming took 0 bases from V and 4 from J, leaving 10 bases between them. The DNA for the CDR3 is TGTGCCAGCAGCTTGGATAGCGGGGCCTATGGCTACACCTTC. Amino acid sequence: CASSLDSGAYGYTF. The full variable domain, completed using reference TRBV5-8 and TRBJ1-2, is EAGVTQSPTHLIKTRGQQATLRCSPISGHTSVYWYQQALGLGLQFLLWYDEGEERNRGNFPPRFSGRQFPNYSSELNVNALELEDSALYLCASSLDSGAYGYTFGSGTRLTVV.

The V and J genes are TRBV5-4 and TRBJ2-1, with D maybe TRBD1 (6 bases). CDR3 length: 14 residues. V lost 7 bases to trimming and J lost 5 bases, with 16 bases between them. Germline V gene sequence: CDR1 SGHNT, CDR2 YYREEE (reference sequence). The CDR3 sequence: CASGRQVANNEQFF. CDR3 coding DNA: TGTGCCAGCGGTAGACAGGTTGCGAACAATGAGCAGTTCTTC.

The chain carries TRBV4-1 and TRBJ1-5; 8 bases fit TRBD1. Germline CDR1 reads MGHRA; CDR2 reads YSYEKL. After removal of 0 bases from V and 3 bases from J, the junction contained 16 bases not matched to a gene. This CDR3 is 20 amino acids long. The CDR3 DNA follows: TGCGCCAGCAGCCAAGAACCAGGGGGCTCAACAGTTACCCTCAATCAGCCCCAGCATTTT. Its protein product is CASSQEPGGSTVTLNQPQHF.

CDR3 loop: CASSSYGTGGAGRTGELFF. As DNA, the CDR3 is TGCGCCAGCAGCTCCTACGGGACAGGGGGCGCGGGAAGGACCGGGGAGCTGTTTTTT. The rearrangement links TRBV5-1 to TRBJ2-2; 12 bases agree with TRBD1. Germline CDR1 and CDR2: SGHRS and YFSETQ. V trimming: 3 bases; J trimming: 5 bases; junction bases outside the gene matches: 14. This CDR3 contains 19 residues.

The J gene is TRBJ2-2, the V gene TRBV13, with 7 bases that match TRBD1. Germline trimming cut 0 bases from V and 6 bases from J; bases unmatched to any gene: 1. This CDR3 has 14 residues. Germline V gene sequence: CDR1 PRHDT, CDR2 FYEKMQ (reference sequence). The CDR3 sequence: CASSLGDRAGELFF. In DNA, the CDR3 is TGTGCCAGCAGCTTAGGCGACAGGGCCGGGGAGCTGTTTTTT.

The chain employs TRBV6-7 and TRBJ2-7; D is unresolved. TRBV6-7 falls under the ORF class, with uncertain function. The CDR3 length is 15 residues. Trimming pared 0 bases from V and 4 bases from J, leaving 13 bases between. CDR3 in DNA: TGTGCCAGCAGTTACTCCGGCCTAGATAGTTACGAGCAGTACTTC. Its translation is CASSYSGLDSYEQYF.

The chain carries TRBV19 and TRBJ2-7, with unresolved D. CDR1 is LNHDA, CDR2 SQIVND, per germline (reference sequence). V gave up 5 bases and J gave up 1 base, with 12 bases separating them. The CDR3 is 14 amino acids. The CDR3 sequence: CASSGALVSYEQYF. The DNA of the CDR3 is TGTGCCAGTAGTGGAGCCTTAGTATCCTACGAGCAGTACTTC.

The rearrangement uses TRBV30 and TRBJ1-2; D gene uncertain. The CDR3 has 13 amino acids. V gave up 0 bases and J gave up 8 bases, with 13 bases separating them. Looked up from germline, CDR1 is GTSNPN and CDR2 is SVGIG (reference sequence). CDR3 DNA: TGTGCCTGGAGTGTACTGGAGGGCCCAGGCTACACCTTC. Amino acid sequence: CAWSVLEGPGYTF.

V gene TRBV7-2 combines with J gene TRBJ2-2, with 8 bases matching TRBD1. This CDR3 has 15 amino acids. V trimming: 1 base; J trimming: 9 bases; junction bases outside the gene matches: 7. Germline V gives CDR1 SGHTA, CDR2 FQGNSA. Here the CDR3 reads CASSLEQGATWELFF. The CDR3, as DNA: TGTGCCAGCAGCTTAGAGCAGGGGGCGACATGGGAGCTGTTTTTT.

CDR3 protein: CASSPESRDIDQYF. The CDR3 DNA reads as TGTGCCAGCTCACCCGAGTCCCGGGACATAGACCAGTACTTC. This chain joins TRBV18 and TRBJ2-7, with D possibly being TRBD1 (6 bases). Trimming removed 3 bases at V and 10 bases at J, with 19 bases between. Germline lookup yields CDR1 KGHSH and CDR2 LQKENI. The length of the CDR3 is 14 residues. The variable domain in full, completed from reference TRBV18 and TRBJ2-7, reads NAGVMQNPRHLVRRRGQEARLRCSPMKGHSHVYWYRQLPEEGLKFMVYLQKENIIDESGMPKERFSAEFPKEGPSILRIQQVVRGDSAAYFCASSPESRDIDQYFGPGTRLTVT.

A single count supports this clone. The V and J genes are TRBV19 and TRBJ1-5; TRBD1 agrees at 8 bases. Germline V gives CDR1 LNHDA, CDR2 SQIVND (reference sequence). This CDR3 has 16 residues. J gave up 7 bases and V 3 bases, and 11 bases lay outside the gene matches. The CDR3 loop reads CASSMGQDRARQPQHF. The CDR3 DNA sequence: TGTGCCAGTAGTATGGGTCAGGACAGGGCCCGACAGCCCCAGCATTTT.

The J gene is TRBJ2-7, the V gene TRBV7-9; TRBD1 matches 11 bases. CDR1 and CDR2 (germline): SEHNR, FQNEAQ (reference sequence). Trimming took 3 bases from V and 6 from J; bases not matched to a gene: 7. This CDR3 is 15 amino acids long. This CDR3 is CASSFVGQGAPEQYF. The CDR3 DNA sequence: TGTGCCAGCAGCTTTGTCGGACAGGGGGCTCCCGAGCAGTACTTC.

The genes are TRBV19 and TRBJ1-5, with 9 bases that match TRBD1. The germline V gene encodes CDR1 LNHDA and CDR2 SQIVND (reference sequence). Trimming took 1 base from V and 0 from J; bases not matched to a gene: 7. This CDR3 has 18 amino acids. This chain's CDR3 is CASSIVGTGLISNQPQHF. The CDR3 DNA follows: TGTGCCAGTAGTATAGTGGGGACAGGGTTGATTAGCAATCAGCCCCAGCATTTT.

The chain carries TRBV27 and TRBJ1-1, with D unclear. This CDR3 region has 12 residues. The germline V gene has CDR1 MNHEY and CDR2 SMNVEV (reference sequence). Trimming removed 0 bases at V and 11 bases at J, with 10 bases between. CDR3 in DNA: TGTGCCAGCAGTTTATCGGAGGGTCTCGCTTTCTTT. The encoded protein is CASSLSEGLAFF.

The chain uses TRBV7-2 and TRBJ1-2; the D gene is possibly TRBD1 (5 bases). The V and J ends lost 5 bases and 4 bases respectively, with 14 bases between them. CDR3 length: 14 amino acids. Germline CDR1 and CDR2: SGHTA and FQGNSA. CDR3 amino acids: CASSPLGGAYGYTF. The CDR3 region has the DNA TGTGCCAGCAGCCCCTTGGGAGGGGCCTATGGCTACACCTTC.

The rearrangement links TRBV15 to TRBJ2-5, with D maybe TRBD1 (5 bases). This CDR3 spans 15 amino acids. From germline, CDR1 is LNHNV and CDR2 YYDKDF (reference sequence). V was shortened by 0 bases and J by 4 bases, with 12 bases between the two germline ends. The DNA of the CDR3 is TGTGCCACCAGCAGAGATTGGCAGGGCGGAGAGACCCAGTACTTC. Translating it yields CATSRDWQGGETQYF.

This chain links TRBV5-8 with TRBJ1-1; 9 nucleotides align to TRBD1. J gave up 5 bases and V 0 bases, and 2 bases lay outside the gene matches. The CDR3 runs 14 residues. Germline V lookup: CDR1 SGHTS, CDR2 YDEGEE. DNA for the CDR3: TGTGCCAGCAGCTTGGACAGGGGGCTTACTGAAGCTTTCTTT. Protein: CASSLDRGLTEAFF.

This chain connects TRBV27 to TRBJ2-7, with D possibly being TRBD1 (6 bases). CDR1 and CDR2 (germline): MNHEY, SMNVEV (reference sequence). Trimming stripped 6 bases from V and 12 bases from J, with 24 bases between. The CDR3 covers 14 residues. The CDR3, as DNA: TGTGCCAGCAGGCTGACCCTAACCAGGGACATGCTGTACTTC. As protein: CASRLTLTRDMLYF.

This clone was counted only a few times. This chain connects TRBV2 to TRBJ2-1, with 10 bases that match TRBD1. This CDR3 is 15 amino acids long. J was trimmed by 5 bases and V by 6 bases; bases with no gene match: 7. From germline, CDR1 is SNHLY and CDR2 FYNNEI. Here the CDR3 DNA reads TGTGCCAGCAGCCGGGACAGGGGATCCAACAATGAGCAGTTCTTC. It encodes CASSRDRGSNNEQFF.